This T cell receptor beta chain emerged from a study of human T cells and chemical hapten exposure. The time point denotes: healthy volunteer bleed at 2 weeks. The template was total RNA from unfractionated whole blood. Study outcomes and limitations: TCRs above 1 in 1000 frequency stayed constant with DPC sensitization.

This clonotype has a count of ten or more. As yet, its antigen is unknown. At one end, the junction sequence differs from germline, possibly due to a read error. The CDR3 is 12 residues long. The germline V gene encodes CDR1 LGHDT and CDR2 YNNKEL (reference sequence). One entry per CDR3 protein, called by TCRdb with MiXCR from the RACE reads. Among roughly 100,000 distinct CDR3 sequences, about 10% were seen once, and the ten largest hold 2.9%. J is TRBJ2-7 and V is TRBV3-1; a weak D match, TRBD1 (5 bases). This receptor was taken from a female donor in good health. Some clones in this sample may be carry-over from other donors' samples. The sequenced sample was whole blood. The CDR3 region is CASSQEAQGMNF. Written as DNA, the CDR3 is TGTGCCAGCAGCCAAGAAGCCCAGGGAATGAACTTC.